The clone carrying this T cell receptor (beta chain) is a singleton in its sample. This specimen comes from a study of blood T cell repertoires in COVID-19. Across the whole study: Samples of COVID-19 (acute and convalescent) were obtained from the United States, Italy and Spain. The analysed material was cDNA or gDNA that came from T cells, B-cell-depleted T cells, or PBMCs.

In the authors' methods: Amplification of reference gene primers provided the estimated nucleated cell counts. Here immunoSEQ multiplex PCR was the method, and the copy in TCRdb shows in-frame clones only, minus some. V, J and clone size derive from that table, while D and trimming were established from the DNA sequence. The sample holds some 48,000 clones, approximately 81% seen once. This CDR3 comprises 15 residues. Germline lookup yields CDR1 SEHNR and CDR2 FQNEAQ (reference sequence). V lost 4 bases, J lost 7 bases, and 13 bases stayed unmatched. This clonotype was sampled from a woman in her sixties or seventies with acute or convalescent COVID-19. The chain uses TRBV7-9 and TRBJ2-7, with 7 bases aligning to TRBD2. Sequencing used peripheral blood. DNA of the CDR3: TGTGCCAGCAGCTCCACCCCTTGGACTAGTGAGGAGCAGTACTTC. This codes for CASSSTPWTSEEQYF. Complete variable domain (other parts from reference TRBV7-9 and TRBJ2-7): DTGVSQNPRHKITKRGQNVTFRCDPISEHNRLYWYRQTLGQGPEFLTYFQNEAQLEKSRLLSDRFSAERPKGSFSTLEIQRTEQGDSAMYLCASSSTPWTSEEQYFGPGTRLTVT.